One and the same sample provided the 2 T cell receptor beta chains below, sequenced in a study of cytomegalovirus exposure and HLA in healthy donors. It was with 60 Vbeta and 13 Jbeta primers that the PCR ran. The protocol was immunoSEQ multiplex PCR, while the TCRdb copy is restricted to in-frame clones and leaves out a portion. The sample contains around 150,000 clones, 84% of which appear only once. The sequencing input was PBMCs. The receptors derive from a man aged 18 to 30 in good health and CMV-seronegative.

This sequence joins TRBV5-1 and TRBJ2-7, with 9 bases that match TRBD1. V lost 4 bases to trimming and J lost 2 bases; unmatched junction nucleotides: 7. Germline assignment: CDR1 SGHRS and CDR2 YFSETQ. CDR3 size: 15 residues. CDR3 sequence: CASSLGQGWTYEQYF. Here the CDR3 DNA reads TGCGCCAGCAGCCTTGGACAGGGGTGGACCTACGAGCAGTACTTC.

The chain couples TRBV7-2 to TRBJ2-3, with a tentative D call TRBD2 (6 bases). The CDR3 extends over 19 amino acids. The V gene's germline CDR1 is SGHTA and CDR2 FQGNSA. V was cut by 2 bases and J by 0 bases, with 21 bases left in between. DNA of the CDR3: TGTGCCAGCAGCTTAAAGTTGAGGGAGGCGAAATCTAGCACAGATACGCAGTATTTT. Residues: CASSLKLREAKSSTDTQYF.